The rows below give T cell receptor beta chains drawn from one sample of a study of cytomegalovirus exposure and HLA in healthy donors. Here immunoSEQ multiplex PCR was the method, and the copy in TCRdb shows in-frame clones only, minus some. The repertoire holds around 87,000 clones, with over 70% as singletons. The sample comprised PBMCs. The source is a girl between 2 and 10 years old in good health and CMV-seropositive. The CDR3 runs from the conserved cysteine through the conserved F or W. Each record gives: J gene, clone size, D gene, V gene, CDR3 protein, CDR3 DNA. D genes are given only for firm matches. A clone size is listed for some rows: how often the clone was seen (once, few, many), or a class if it is expanded.

TRBJ2-1 | NA | NA | TRBV11-2 | CASSLVRDYSIDEQFF | TGTGCCAGCAGCTTAGTTCGAGACTACAGTATCGATGAGCAGTTCTTC
TRBJ1-2 | NA | TRBD1 | TRBV4-3 | CASSQTPGQGNYGYTF | TGCGCCAGCAGCCAAACTCCGGGACAGGGGAACTATGGCTACACCTTC
TRBJ1-3 | few | NA | TRBV4-3 | CASSQETGLEDTIYF | TGCGCCAGCAGCCAAGAAACAGGGCTAGAAGACACCATATATTTT
TRBJ1-1 | few | NA | TRBV4-1 | CASSPPGGNTEAFF | TGTGCCAGCAGCCCCCCCGGGGGGAACACTGAAGCTTTCTTT
TRBJ2-7 | NA | TRBD1 | TRBV7-2 | CASSLTQGAGEQYF | TGTGCCAGCAGCTTAACCCAGGGGGCCGGCGAGCAGTACTTC
TRBJ1-1 | NA | NA | TRBV9 | CASSIGLPDPGEAFF | TGTGCCAGCAGCATCGGACTTCCCGATCCAGGTGAAGCTTTCTTT
TRBJ2-2 | few | TRBD1 | TRBV11-2 | CASSSPRRTGVFTGELFF | TGTGCCAGCAGCTCCCCCCGACGGACAGGGGTGTTCACCGGGGAGCTGTTTTTT
TRBJ1-1 | NA | TRBD1 | TRBV19 | CASMETGLAFF | TGTGCCAGTATGGAGACAGGGCTTGCGTTCTTT
TRBJ1-4 | NA | NA | TRBV28 | CASNGELQHNEKLFF | TGTGCCAGCAATGGGGAGCTACAACATAATGAAAAACTGTTTTTT
TRBJ2-7 | NA | TRBD1 | TRBV15 | CATSPPGTGDFLRGEQYF | TGTGCCACCAGCCCTCCCGGGACAGGGGACTTCCTACGGGGGGAGCAGTACTTC
TRBJ2-2 | NA | TRBD1 | TRBV28 | CASSTGTVNTGELFF | TGTGCCAGCAGCACCGGGACAGTGAACACCGGGGAGCTGTTTTTT
TRBJ1-2 | NA | NA | TRBV28 | CASSAGDLIGYGYTF | TGTGCCAGCAGTGCGGGGGACCTAATAGGCTATGGCTACACCTTC
TRBJ2-5 | NA | TRBD2 | TRBV2 | CASSEPSGRALETQYF | TGTGCCAGCAGTGAACCTAGCGGGAGGGCCTTAGAGACCCAGTACTTC
TRBJ1-3 | NA | TRBD1 | TRBV28 | CASSLNGDSSGNTIYF | TGTGCCAGCAGTTTAAATGGGGACAGCTCTGGAAACACCATATATTTT
TRBJ2-7 | NA | NA | TRBV5-1 | CASSLNRGSRYEQYF | TGCGCCAGCAGCTTGAACCGAGGCTCGCGCTACGAGCAGTACTTC
TRBJ2-5 | NA | TRBD2 | TRBV28 | CASSRLAGETQYF | TGTGCCAGCAGTAGACTAGCGGGAGAGACCCAGTACTTC
TRBJ2-7 | NA | NA | TRBV7-9 | CASSSADEQYF | TGTGCCAGCAGCTCCGCAGACGAGCAGTACTTC
TRBJ2-5 | NA | NA | TRBV5-8 | CASSLTTRGWFEETQYF | TGTGCCAGCAGCTTGACGACTAGGGGTTGGTTTGAAGAGACCCAGTACTTC
TRBJ1-3 | NA | NA | TRBV6-1 | CASIQGYGNTIYF | TGTGCCAGCATCCAGGGGTACGGAAACACCATATATTTT
TRBJ1-2 | NA | NA | TRBV18 | CASSAGVLGEANYGYTF | TGTGCCAGCTCGGCGGGTGTCCTAGGAGAGGCCAACTATGGCTACACCTTC
TRBJ2-5 | NA | TRBD2 | TRBV5-1 | CASSWGPGTSGETQYF | TGCGCCAGCAGCTGGGGGCCCGGGACTAGCGGGGAGACCCAGTACTTC
TRBJ1-1 | NA | NA | TRBV6-6 | CASGVAGTEAFF | TGTGCCAGCGGGGTTGCGGGCACTGAAGCTTTCTTT
TRBJ2-7 | NA | NA | TRBV28 | CASSRDSYEQYF | TGTGCCAGCAGTCGGGACTCCTACGAGCAGTACTTC
TRBJ2-1 | NA | NA | TRBV29-1 | CSVEDPSGLYNEQFF | TGCAGCGTTGAAGATCCGAGCGGACTGTACAATGAGCAGTTCTTC
TRBJ2-2 | once | NA | TRBV5-6 | CASSFTENTGELLF | TGTGCCAGCAGCTTCACAGAAAACACCGGGGAGCTGCTTTTT
TRBJ2-7 | NA | NA | TRBV21-1 | CASSSWTKNTSYEQYF | TGTGCCAGCAGCTCCTGGACTAAAAACACCTCCTACGAGCAGTACTTC
TRBJ1-3 | NA | NA | TRBV6-5 | CASSLDSGGNTIYF | TGTGCCAGCAGCCTGGACAGTGGAGGAAACACCATATATTTT
TRBJ2-7 | NA | NA | TRBV6-5 | CASSYSMAEPYEQYF | TGTGCCAGCAGTTACTCGATGGCAGAACCCTACGAGCAGTACTTC
TRBJ2-2 | NA | TRBD1 | TRBV4-1 | CASSQENRGGELFF | TGCGCCAGCAGCCAAGAAAACAGGGGCGGGGAGCTGTTTTTT
TRBJ1-1 | NA | NA | TRBV11-2 | CASSLWQGNTEAFF | TGTGCCAGCAGCTTATGGCAGGGGAACACTGAAGCTTTCTTT
TRBJ1-5 | NA | NA | TRBV4-1 | CASSHLGINQPQHF | TGCGCCAGCAGCCATCTCGGGATTAATCAGCCCCAGCATTTT
TRBJ1-2 | NA | NA | TRBV5-1 | CASSHWSREAPSYGYTF | TGCGCCAGCAGCCACTGGTCACGGGAGGCCCCAAGCTATGGCTACACCTTC
TRBJ2-2 | NA | NA | TRBV6-5 | CASSYPLGQSTGELFF | TGTGCCAGCAGTTACCCACTAGGACAGTCTACCGGGGAGCTGTTTTTT
TRBJ2-1 | few | TRBD2 | TRBV6-1 | CRCGGSSYNEQFF | TGTCGTTGCGGCGGGAGCTCCTACAATGAGCAGTTCTTC
TRBJ2-1 | NA | TRBD2 | TRBV27 | CASSLSGLAGVHEQFF | TGTGCCAGCAGTTTATCCGGGCTAGCGGGAGTTCATGAGCAGTTCTTC
TRBJ2-5 | NA | NA | TRBV28 | CASSPELAQRWTQYF | TGTGCCAGCAGTCCCGAGCTAGCGCAACGTTGGACCCAGTACTTC
TRBJ2-7 | NA | TRBD1 | TRBV28 | CASSPPTGGNEQYF | TGTGCCAGCAGCCCACCTACAGGGGGCAACGAGCAGTACTTC
TRBJ1-1 | few | NA | TRBV27 | CASSNTKNTEAFF | TGTGCCAGCAGCAATACAAAGAACACTGAAGCTTTCTTT
TRBJ1-1 | NA | NA | TRBV6-5 | CASSYSIIVGTEAFF | TGTGCCAGCAGTTACTCAATAATCGTCGGCACTGAAGCTTTCTTT
TRBJ1-4 | NA | NA | TRBV19 | CASVETGLNEKLFF | TGTGCCAGTGTGGAGACAGGCCTTAATGAAAAACTGTTTTTT
TRBJ2-7 | NA | NA | TRBV27 | CASGRLEQYF | TGTGCCAGCGGTAGACTAGAGCAGTACTTC
TRBJ1-4 | NA | NA | TRBV5-1 | CASSLGTVATNEKLFF | TGCGCCAGCAGCTTGGGGACAGTAGCAACTAATGAAAAACTGTTTTTT
TRBJ1-3 | few | NA | TRBV28 | CASSLAQTRTIYF | TGTGCCAGCAGTTTAGCGCAGACAAGAACCATATATTTT
TRBJ2-7 | NA | TRBD1 | TRBV2 | CASYVTGVEQYF | TGTGCCAGCTACGTGACAGGGGTCGAGCAGTACTTC
TRBJ1-5 | NA | NA | TRBV28 | CASSFPPRRVRQPQHF | TGTGCCAGCAGTTTTCCACCCCGCAGGGTTCGCCAGCCCCAGCATTTT
TRBJ1-5 | NA | TRBD1 | TRBV4-2 | CASSHQDRVLQPQHF | TGTGCCAGCAGCCACCAGGACAGGGTGCTTCAGCCCCAGCATTTT
TRBJ1-1 | NA | NA | TRBV5-1 | CASSATGITEAFF | TGCGCCAGCAGCGCTACAGGGATCACTGAAGCTTTCTTT
TRBJ1-5 | NA | NA | TRBV7-6 | CASSLSAGGGVYSNQPQHF | TGTGCCAGCAGCTTAAGCGCGGGCGGCGGGGTTTATAGCAATCAGCCCCAGCATTTT
TRBJ2-7 | NA | TRBD2 | TRBV30 | CAWRSIIAGSAIEQYF | TGTGCCTGGAGAAGTATCATAGCGGGTTCGGCTATCGAGCAGTACTTC
TRBJ2-7 | NA | TRBD2 | TRBV5-8 | CASSLAAGGNLYEQYF | TGTGCCAGCAGCTTGGCCGCGGGGGGAAACCTCTACGAGCAGTACTTC
TRBJ2-1 | NA | NA | TRBV30 | CAWRPASYEQFF | TGTGCCTGGAGGCCAGCTAGCTATGAGCAGTTCTTC
TRBJ1-2 | NA | NA | TRBV28 | CASSFTVNYGYTF | TGTGCCAGCAGTTTTACGGTCAACTATGGCTACACCTTC
TRBJ2-6 | NA | TRBD1 | TRBV5-1 | CASSFTPGQNSGANVLTF | TGCGCCAGCAGCTTCACTCCGGGACAGAACTCTGGGGCCAACGTCCTGACTTTC
TRBJ2-5 | once | NA | TRBV7-9 | CASSLRTFQETQYF | TGTGCCAGCAGCTTACGGACATTTCAAGAGACCCAGTACTTC
TRBJ2-7 | NA | TRBD2 | TRBV9 | CASSGSSGSYEQYF | TGTGCCAGCAGCGGCTCTAGCGGGAGTTACGAGCAGTACTTC
TRBJ2-7 | once | TRBD1 | TRBV6-5 | CASIDASGTAYEQYF | TGTGCCAGCATCGACGCGTCGGGGACAGCCTACGAGCAGTACTTC
TRBJ1-4 | NA | NA | TRBV5-3 | CARSSFGWQGYNEKLFF | TGTGCCAGAAGCTCTTTTGGGTGGCAGGGTTATAATGAAAAACTGTTTTTT
TRBJ1-4 | few | NA | TRBV5-6 | CASSLRQTGKLFF | TGTGCCAGCAGCTTGCGTCAGACAGGAAAACTGTTTTTT
TRBJ2-7 | few | NA | TRBV10-2 | CASATGHTYEQYF | TGCGCCAGCGCCACAGGCCATACCTACGAGCAGTACTTC
TRBJ2-5 | NA | TRBD2 | TRBV18 | CASSRQREYQETQYF | TGTGCCAGCTCACGTCAGCGGGAGTACCAAGAGACCCAGTACTTC